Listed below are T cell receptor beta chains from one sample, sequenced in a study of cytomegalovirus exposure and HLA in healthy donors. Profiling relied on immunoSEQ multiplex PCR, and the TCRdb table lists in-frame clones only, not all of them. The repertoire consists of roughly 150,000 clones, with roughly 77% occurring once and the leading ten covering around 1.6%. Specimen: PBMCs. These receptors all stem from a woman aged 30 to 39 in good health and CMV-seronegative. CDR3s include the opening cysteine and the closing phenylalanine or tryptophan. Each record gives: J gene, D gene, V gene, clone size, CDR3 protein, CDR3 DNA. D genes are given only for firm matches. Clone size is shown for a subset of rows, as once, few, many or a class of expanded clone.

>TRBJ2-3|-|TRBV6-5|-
CASSYRGADTQYF
TGTGCCAGCAGTTACAGGGGTGCAGATACGCAGTATTTT
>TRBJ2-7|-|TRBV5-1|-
CASSLGGYSYEQYF
TGCGCCAGCAGCTTGGGCGGGTACTCCTACGAGCAGTACTTC
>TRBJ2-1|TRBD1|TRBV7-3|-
CASSPGQVRGDEQFF
TGTGCCAGCAGCCCGGGACAGGTTAGAGGCGATGAGCAGTTCTTC
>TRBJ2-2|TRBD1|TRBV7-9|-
CASSLDRGNTGELFF
TGTGCCAGCAGCTTGGACAGGGGGAACACCGGGGAGCTGTTTTTT
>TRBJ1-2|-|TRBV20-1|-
CSVPANYGYTF
TGCAGTGTCCCGGCTAACTATGGCTACACCTTC
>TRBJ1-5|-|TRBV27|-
CASSFLPNQPQHF
TGTGCCAGCAGTTTCCTCCCGAATCAGCCCCAGCATTTT
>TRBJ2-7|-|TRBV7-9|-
CASSLHPGEQYF
TGTGCCAGCAGCCTACACCCAGGGGAGCAGTACTTC
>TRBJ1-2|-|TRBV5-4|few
CASSPQGYGYTF
TGTGCCAGCAGCCCACAGGGATATGGCTACACCTTC
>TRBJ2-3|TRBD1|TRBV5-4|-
CASSPDRAADTQYF
TGTGCCAGCAGCCCGGACAGGGCAGCAGATACGCAGTATTTT
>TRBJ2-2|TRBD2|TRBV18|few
CASSLAGVEAGELFF
TGTGCCAGCTCCCTAGCGGGAGTGGAAGCCGGGGAGCTGTTTTTT
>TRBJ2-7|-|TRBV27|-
CASSLYRSYEQYF
TGTGCCAGCAGTTTATACAGGTCCTACGAGCAGTACTTC
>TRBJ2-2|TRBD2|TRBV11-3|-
CASSPGLGVAGELFF
TGTGCCAGCAGCCCCGGACTAGGGGTTGCCGGGGAGCTGTTTTTT
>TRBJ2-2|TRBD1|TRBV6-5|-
CASSYGTGEKTGELFF
TGTGCCAGCAGTTATGGGACAGGGGAAAAGACCGGGGAGCTGTTTTTT
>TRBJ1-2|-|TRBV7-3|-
CASSLDTASSYTF
TGTGCCAGCAGCTTGGACACCGCTTCTAGCTACACCTTC
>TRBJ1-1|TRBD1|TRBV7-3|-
CASSPRDSSLNTEAFF
TGTGCCAGCAGCCCAAGGGACAGCTCCTTGAACACTGAAGCTTTCTTT
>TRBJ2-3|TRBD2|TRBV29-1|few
CSVARLAGGTDTQYF
TGCAGCGTTGCCAGACTAGCGGGAGGGACAGATACGCAGTATTTT
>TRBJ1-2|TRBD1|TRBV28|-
CASSIQGTNYGYTF
TGTGCCAGCAGTATACAGGGGACTAACTATGGCTACACCTTC
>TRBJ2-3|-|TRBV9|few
CASSLGPDRFTDTQYF
TGTGCCAGCAGCTTGGGACCGGACAGATTTACAGATACGCAGTATTTT
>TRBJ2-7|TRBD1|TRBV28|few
CATPGTGGGYEQYF
TGTGCCACTCCTGGGACAGGGGGCGGGTACGAGCAGTACTTC
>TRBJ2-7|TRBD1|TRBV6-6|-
CASTSVDRGDEQYF
TGTGCCAGCACCTCAGTGGACAGGGGAGACGAGCAGTACTTC
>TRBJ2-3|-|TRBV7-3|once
CASRRSAGSTDTQYF
TGTGCCAGCCGACGGTCCGCGGGTAGCACAGATACGCAGTATTTT
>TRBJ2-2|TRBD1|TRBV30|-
CAGGTDGNTGELFF
TGTGCCGGTGGGACAGACGGGAACACCGGGGAGCTGTTTTTT
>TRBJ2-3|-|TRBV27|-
CASKTMGEADTQYF
TGTGCCAGCAAAACAATGGGGGAGGCAGATACGCAGTATTTT
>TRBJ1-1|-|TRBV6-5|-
CASSYAEGTEAFF
TGTGCCAGCAGTTACGCGGAAGGCACTGAAGCTTTCTTT
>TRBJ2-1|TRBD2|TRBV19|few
CASSPREALSNEQFF
TGTGCCAGTAGTCCCCGGGAGGCCCTAAGTAATGAGCAGTTCTTC
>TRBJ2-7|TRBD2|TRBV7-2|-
CASSLGLAGYEQYF
TGTGCCAGCAGCTTAGGTCTAGCGGGCTACGAGCAGTACTTC
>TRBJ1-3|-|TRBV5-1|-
CASSLAGGSFGNTIYF
TGCGCCAGCAGCTTGGCCGGGGGGTCCTTTGGAAACACCATATATTTT
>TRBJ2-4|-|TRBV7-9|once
CASSLFGSGGAKNIQYF
TGTGCCAGCAGCTTATTCGGGAGTGGGGGAGCCAAAAACATTCAGTACTTC
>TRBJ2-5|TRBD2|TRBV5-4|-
CASSLERLAGQYF
TGTGCCAGCAGCTTGGAACGGCTAGCGGGGCAGTACTTC
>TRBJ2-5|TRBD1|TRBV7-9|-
CASRPTGPQETQYF
TGTGCCAGCAGACCGACAGGGCCCCAAGAGACCCAGTACTTC
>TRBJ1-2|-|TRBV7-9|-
CASSPPGYGYTF
TGTGCCAGCAGCCCCCCAGGCTATGGCTACACCTTC
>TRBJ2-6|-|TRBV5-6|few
CASSFQGLAGANVLTF
TGTGCCAGCAGTTTTCAGGGTCTAGCTGGGGCCAACGTCCTGACTTTC
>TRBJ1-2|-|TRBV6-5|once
CASSETREGYGYTF
TGTGCCAGCAGCGAAACTAGAGAAGGCTATGGCTACACCTTC
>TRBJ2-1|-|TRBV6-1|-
CASSGLAAQRYNEQFF
TGTGCCAGCAGTGGGTTAGCGGCCCAGAGGTACAATGAGCAGTTCTTC
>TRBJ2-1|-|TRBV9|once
CASSEGLLSESNEQFF
TGTGCCAGCAGCGAGGGACTCCTTTCTGAGTCCAATGAGCAGTTCTTC
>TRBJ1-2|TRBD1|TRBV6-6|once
CATLSNSQGGYGYTF
TGTGCCACCCTCTCAAACTCACAGGGGGGCTATGGCTACACCTTC
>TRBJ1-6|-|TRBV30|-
CAWSVAAGNSPLHF
TGTGCCTGGAGTGTAGCTGCCGGGAATTCACCCCTCCACTTT
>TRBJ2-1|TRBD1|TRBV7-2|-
CASSFPDRGTFVQFF
TGTGCCAGCAGTTTCCCCGACAGGGGGACCTTTGTGCAGTTCTTC
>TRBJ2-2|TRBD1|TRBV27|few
CASSLYRGSGTGELFF
TGTGCCAGCAGTTTATACAGGGGGAGTGGGACCGGGGAGCTGTTTTTT
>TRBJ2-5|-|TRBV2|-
CASSERAGRETQYF
TGTGCCAGCAGTGAGAGGGCGGGCAGGGAGACCCAGTACTTC
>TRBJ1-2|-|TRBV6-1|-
CASSPTGTNYGYTF
TGTGCCAGCAGTCCCACAGGGACAAACTATGGCTACACCTTC
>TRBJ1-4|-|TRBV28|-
CASSFPYGGANEKLFF
TGTGCCAGCAGTTTCCCGTACGGGGGGGCTAATGAAAAACTGTTTTTT
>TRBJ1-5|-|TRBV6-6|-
CASSYSVGATQHF
TGTGCCAGCAGTTACTCGGTGGGGGCGACCCAGCATTTT
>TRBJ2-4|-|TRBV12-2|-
CASRPTRAKNIQYF
TGTGCAAGTCGCCCCACGAGAGCCAAAAACATTCAGTACTTC
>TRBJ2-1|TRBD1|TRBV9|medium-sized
CASSVGGQAHNEQFF
TGTGCCAGCAGCGTAGGGGGACAGGCCCACAATGAGCAGTTCTTC
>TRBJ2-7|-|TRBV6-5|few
CASSFSNEQYF
TGTGCCAGCAGTTTCTCCAACGAGCAGTACTTC
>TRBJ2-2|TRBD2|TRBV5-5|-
CASSSTGLAGELFF
TGTGCCAGCAGCTCGACGGGACTAGCCGGGGAGCTGTTTTTT
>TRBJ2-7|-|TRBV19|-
CASSIRVGMAYEQYF
TGTGCCAGTAGTATTCGGGTTGGAATGGCCTACGAGCAGTACTTC
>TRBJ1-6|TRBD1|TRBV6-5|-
CASNFGTEGSPLHF
TGTGCCAGCAATTTCGGGACAGAGGGGTCACCCCTCCACTTT
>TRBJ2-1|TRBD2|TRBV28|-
CASSQATSGREYEQFF
TGTGCCAGCAGCCAGGCAACTAGCGGGAGGGAATATGAGCAGTTCTTC
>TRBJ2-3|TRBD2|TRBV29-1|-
CSVGGTSGRSDTQYF
TGCAGCGTCGGGGGGACTAGCGGGAGATCAGATACGCAGTATTTT
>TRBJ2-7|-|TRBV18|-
CASSPSGRNEQYF
TGTGCCAGCTCACCATCAGGGAGGAACGAGCAGTACTTC
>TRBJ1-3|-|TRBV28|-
CASSLQLSSGNTIYF
TGTGCCAGCAGTTTACAACTCTCCTCTGGAAACACCATATATTTT
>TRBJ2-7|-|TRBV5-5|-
CASSLRYEQYF
TGTGCCAGCAGCTTACGGTACGAGCAGTACTTC
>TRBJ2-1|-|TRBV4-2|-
CASSQGGVYNEQFF
TGTGCCAGCAGCCAAGGGGGCGTGTACAATGAGCAGTTCTTC
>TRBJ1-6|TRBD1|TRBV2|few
CASSVEGANSPLHF
TGTGCCAGCAGTGTGGAGGGGGCCAATTCACCCCTCCACTTT
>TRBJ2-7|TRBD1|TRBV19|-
CASSSIGGTGTGYRDEQYF
TGTGCCAGTAGTAGTATCGGGGGTACCGGGACAGGGTACCGGGACGAGCAGTACTTC
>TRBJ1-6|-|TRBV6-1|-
CASSDRQIYNSPLHF
TGTGCCAGCAGTGATCGACAGATCTATAATTCACCCCTCCACTTT
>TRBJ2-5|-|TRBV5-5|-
CASSLTGEGTQYF
TGTGCCAGCAGCTTGACGGGAGAGGGGACCCAGTACTTC